These 25 T cell receptor beta chains came from one sample sequenced in a study of persistence of HIV-infected CD4 T cells. Sequencing used immunoSEQ version 4 in survey mode. The repertoire was sequenced with immunoSEQ multiplex PCR; TCRdb's copy has only in-frame clones and lacks some. The sample shows about 36,000 clones, approximately 87% of them seen only once. Their antigens are not known. An overlapping HIV-1 Gag peptide pool stimulated these cells at roughly 0.97 ug/peptide/mL. CD40L/CD69 double-negative CD45RO-high memory CD4+ T cells were collected. The sample here was cultured CD4+ T cells from PBMCs, taken from a patient who received antiretroviral therapy. The receptor set was obtained from an adult with HIV. The donor label of this sample is uncertain.

The chain carries TRBV27 and TRBJ2-2, with D perhaps TRBD1 (6 bases). The CDR3 extends over 16 amino acids. V was pared by 7 bases and J by 3 bases, with 18 bases between. In germline, CDR1 is MNHEY, CDR2 SMNVEV (reference sequence). For the CDR3, the DNA is TGTGCCAGCACGGGACACCTCCTCGGCTACACCGGGGAGCTGTTTTTT. It is translated as CASTGHLLGYTGELFF.

The chain has TRBV28 and TRBJ1-1; D is unclear. The CDR3 runs 14 residues. Trimming pared 5 bases from V and 5 bases from J, leaving 15 bases between. The germline V gene has CDR1 MDHEN and CDR2 SYDVKM. CDR3 nucleotide sequence: TGTGCCAGCAGTCCGACCCGGGCGGGGACTGAAGCTTTCTTT. This sequence encodes CASSPTRAGTEAFF. The full variable domain, its missing parts supplied by reference TRBV28 and TRBJ1-1, is DVKVTQSSRYLVKRTGEKVFLECVQDMDHENMFWYRQDPGLGLRLIYFSYDVKMKEKGDIPEGYSVSREKKERFSLILESASTNQTSMYLCASSPTRAGTEAFFGQGTRLTVV.

The J gene is TRBJ2-1, the V gene TRBV6-5; D unresolved. The CDR3 is 11 residues long. Trimming shortened V by 6 bases and J by 7 bases, and 7 bases separated the two germline ends. Germline V lookup: CDR1 MNHEY, CDR2 SVGAGI. This CDR3 is CASSVTNEQFF. Here the CDR3 DNA reads TGTGCCAGCAGCGTGACTAATGAGCAGTTCTTC.

V usage is TRBV2 and J usage is TRBJ2-1; possibly TRBD1 for D (6 bases). Trimming shortened V by 7 bases and J by 4 bases, and 11 bases separated the two germline ends. CDR3 length: 13 residues. CDR1 and CDR2 (germline): SNHLY, FYNNEI. CDR3 nucleotide sequence: TGTGCCAGCACCCCGGGACATTACAATGAGCAGTTCTTC. It encodes CASTPGHYNEQFF.

The rearrangement uses TRBV29-1 and TRBJ2-3; D perhaps matches TRBD1 (6 bases). The germline V gene encodes CDR1 SQVTM and CDR2 ANQGSEA. The CDR3 loop spans 12 amino acids. The germline V and J ends were trimmed by 6 bases and 4 bases, with 11 bases remaining between them. CDR3 DNA: TGCAGCGTCCAACAGGGCGCAGATACGCAGTATTTT. Its protein product is CSVQQGADTQYF.

The CDR3 loop is CASSPTRGGSNQPQHF. The CDR3 region has the DNA TGTGCCAGCAGCCCCACGCGGGGGGGTAGCAATCAGCCCCAGCATTTT. The J gene is TRBJ1-5, the V gene TRBV5-8; a possible D gene is TRBD1 (5 bases). The V end lost 4 bases, the J end lost 0 bases, and 14 bases lay between the germline ends. The CDR3 is made up of 16 amino acids. Germline loops: CDR1 SGHTS, CDR2 YDEGEE.

The chain has TRBV10-1 and TRBJ2-7; TRBD1 might be the D (5 bases). Trimming cost V 6 bases and J 7 bases, with 25 bases left between them. The CDR3 is 16 amino acids. Germline V gene sequence: CDR1 WNHNN, CDR2 SYGVQD (reference sequence). The CDR3, as DNA: TGCGCCAGCAGGATCCCCGGGCCGACCCCCAGGGCTGAGCAGTACTTC. This gives the protein CASRIPGPTPRAEQYF.

The chain links TRBV5-4 to TRBJ2-1, with TRBD2 matching 9 bases. The length of the CDR3 is 16 residues. Unmatched junction bases numbered 12, after V lost 4 bases and J lost 7 bases. Germline-derived CDR1 and CDR2 are SGHNT and YYREEE (reference sequence). CDR3 protein: CASSGALRGGRNEQFF. CDR3 bases: TGTGCCAGCAGCGGGGCCCTGCGGGGGGGCCGGAATGAGCAGTTCTTC.

The V call is TRBV19, the J call TRBJ1-3; D possibly corresponds to TRBD1 (6 bases). V was shortened by 5 bases and J by 0 bases, with 14 bases between the two germline ends. CDR1 is LNHDA, CDR2 SQIVND, per germline (reference sequence). The CDR3 spans 16 residues. The CDR3 loop reads CASSLGTLSSGNTIYF. As DNA, the CDR3 is TGTGCCAGTAGTCTGGGGACACTGAGCTCTGGAAACACCATATATTTT. Complete variable domain (other parts from reference TRBV19 and TRBJ1-3): DGGITQSPKYLFRKEGQNVTLSCEQNLNHDAMYWYRQDPGQGLRLIYYSQIVNDFQKGDIAEGYSVSREKKESFPLTVTSAQKNPTAFYLCASSLGTLSSGNTIYFGEGSWLTVV.

The V gene is TRBV7-2, the J gene TRBJ2-2; 11 bases match TRBD1. Germline loops: CDR1 SGHTA, CDR2 FQGNSA. With V trimmed by 2 bases and J by 5 bases, 10 bases remained unmatched. There are 18 residues in the CDR3. CDR3 nucleotides: TGTGCCAGCAGCTTAAGGACAGGACAGGGGGCTGGAACCGGGGAGCTGTTTTTT. It codes for CASSLRTGQGAGTGELFF. The complete variable domain, with remaining parts taken from reference TRBV7-2 and TRBJ2-2, reads GAGVSQSPSNKVTEKGKDVELRCDPISGHTALYWYRQSLGQGLEFLIYFQGNSAPDKSGLPSDRFSAERTGGSVSTLTIQRTQQEDSAVYLCASSLRTGQGAGTGELFFGEGSRLTVL.

This clone was recorded only once. The gene calls are TRBV10-2 and TRBJ2-3; no definite D call. V was trimmed by 2 bases and J by 8 bases, leaving 17 bases between them. CDR1 and CDR2 from the germline V gene are WSHSY and SAAADI. There are 15 residues in the CDR3. CDR3 sequence (DNA): TGCGCCAGCAGTGAGGGCGCCCACGAGGCCGGTACGCAGTATTTT. Amino acids: CASSEGAHEAGTQYF.

The rearrangement joins TRBV4-1 to TRBJ1-5; D is unresolved. The V end was cut by 0 bases, the J end by 0 bases, with 9 bases between. Germline CDR1 and CDR2: MGHRA and YSYEKL. The CDR3 has 16 residues. The CDR3 loop reads CASSQEWTSSNQPQHF. CDR3 in DNA: TGCGCCAGCAGCCAAGAGTGGACCTCTAGCAATCAGCCCCAGCATTTT.

The chain joins TRBV4-1 to TRBJ1-2; 8 positions match TRBD1. CDR1 MGHRA and CDR2 YSYEKL come from the germline V gene. The CDR3 has 14 residues. J gave up 2 bases and V 4 bases, and 3 bases lay outside the gene matches. As DNA, the CDR3 is TGCGCCAGCAGCCGGGACAGGTGGAACTATGGCTACACCTTC. It is translated as CASSRDRWNYGYTF.

This sequence joins TRBV6-5 and TRBJ1-5; possible D gene TRBD1, 6 bases. The CDR3 length is 15 residues. Germline V gene sequence: CDR1 MNHEY, CDR2 SVGAGI. The V end lost 4 bases, the J end lost 6 bases, and 16 bases lay between the germline ends. CDR3 residues: CASSLDRGYGQPQHF. For the CDR3, the DNA is TGTGCCAGCAGTTTGGATAGGGGGTATGGTCAGCCCCAGCATTTT.

Concerning this clone itself: An end of the junction does not agree with germline; a read error may underlie this. This sequence joins TRBV6-1 and TRBJ2-1; TRBD1 is a possible D gene (5 bases). The CDR3 extends over 15 amino acids. From germline, CDR1 is MNHNS and CDR2 SASEGT. The DNA for the CDR3 is TGTGCCAGCAGTTCAGGGTATTTTTCCTACCATGAGCAGTTCTTC. Translation gives CASSSGYFSYHEQFF.

The gene calls are TRBV28 and TRBJ2-1; 8 nucleotides align to TRBD1. Germline V gives CDR1 MDHEN, CDR2 SYDVKM. J lost 7 bases, V lost 6 bases, and 8 bases had no gene match. The CDR3 extends over 14 amino acids. The CDR3 sequence is CASSHRGIRNEQFF. The CDR3 DNA is TGTGCCAGCAGCCACAGGGGGATCAGGAATGAGCAGTTCTTC.

The J gene is TRBJ1-4, the V gene TRBV28, with 7 bases aligning to TRBD1. After removal of 6 bases from V and 6 bases from J, the junction contained 7 bases not matched to a gene. CDR1 MDHEN and CDR2 SYDVKM come from the germline V gene. This CDR3 is 14 amino acids long. In nucleotides, the CDR3 is TGTGCCAGCAGGGAGGGGGGGACAGATGAAAAACTGTTTTTT. Translating it yields CASREGGTDEKLFF.

The rearrangement joins TRBV10-1 to TRBJ1-1; D might be TRBD1 (5 bases). Germline CDR1 is WNHNN and CDR2 is SYGVQD (reference sequence). Trimming left V 2 bases short and J 1 base short, with 14 bases between. The CDR3 is made up of 16 amino acids. For the CDR3, the DNA is TGCGCCAGCAGTGAGACTTCGGGGGTGGAGAACACTGAAGCTTTCTTT. It encodes CASSETSGVENTEAFF.

This chain links TRBV9 with TRBJ2-7, with 8 bases matching TRBD1. The CDR3 runs 13 residues. Germline CDR1 is SGDLS and CDR2 is YYNGEE. After removal of 4 bases from V and 9 bases from J, the junction contained 9 bases not matched to a gene. CDR3 sequence reads: CASSPRDRLGQYF. DNA of the CDR3: TGTGCCAGCAGCCCCCGGGACAGGCTAGGGCAGTACTTC.

This clone has just a few counts. The chain employs TRBV5-1 and TRBJ2-1, with D perhaps assigned TRBD1 or TRBD2 (5 bases each). V was shortened by 3 bases and J by 3 bases, with 13 bases between the two germline ends. The germline V gene has CDR1 SGHRS and CDR2 YFSETQ. The CDR3 runs to 15 residues. Here the CDR3 reads CASSYTGEGYNEQFF. CDR3 DNA sequence: TGCGCCAGCAGCTATACAGGAGAGGGCTACAATGAGCAGTTCTTC.

V usage is TRBV4-2 and J usage is TRBJ1-1, with unresolved D. V was cut by 4 bases and J by 4 bases, with 16 bases left in between. The CDR3 extends over 15 amino acids. Germline V gene data show CDR1 as LGHNA and CDR2 as YNFKEQ. The CDR3 DNA follows: TGTGCCAGCAGCCCAAACTTTGGCACTGCCACTGAAGCTTTCTTT. This translates into CASSPNFGTATEAFF.

This sequence joins TRBV19 and TRBJ1-1; a possible D gene is TRBD1 (6 bases). V lost 4 bases and J 1 base, leaving 22 bases between the germline ends. The CDR3 is made up of 18 amino acids. CDR1 is LNHDA, CDR2 SQIVND, per germline (reference sequence). The DNA for the CDR3 is TGTGCCAGTAGTAGTCCTCCGGGGGGCCTAAAGGAGAACACTGAAGCTTTCTTT. Its protein product is CASSSPPGGLKENTEAFF. Full variable domain (remainder filled in from reference TRBV19 and TRBJ1-1): DGGITQSPKYLFRKEGQNVTLSCEQNLNHDAMYWYRQDPGQGLRLIYYSQIVNDFQKGDIAEGYSVSREKKESFPLTVTSAQKNPTAFYLCASSSPPGGLKENTEAFFGQGTRLTVV.

This clone was seen once. The rearrangement links TRBV24-1 to TRBJ2-1; 11 nucleotides match TRBD2. Germline values: CDR1 KGHDR, CDR2 SFDVKD. The CDR3 has 17 amino acids. The V gene end was trimmed by 2 bases and the J gene end by 5 bases; junction bases not matched to a gene: 7. The CDR3 here is CATSDSLAGGINNEQFF. The CDR3, as DNA: TGTGCCACCAGTGATTCCCTAGCGGGGGGAATTAACAATGAGCAGTTCTTC.

This chain links TRBV7-9 with TRBJ2-2; D is possibly TRBD2 (5 bases). Trimming removed 4 bases at V and 5 bases at J, with 11 bases between. Per the germline V gene, CDR1 is SEHNR and CDR2 is FQNEAQ (reference sequence). The CDR3 loop spans 14 amino acids. The CDR3 DNA reads TGTGCCAGCAGCTGGCTAGCAGAAACCGGGGAGCTGTTTTTT. This translates into CASSWLAETGELFF.

This clone was seen just once. The J gene is TRBJ1-2, the V gene TRBV9; 7 bases agree with TRBD1. Germline-derived CDR1 and CDR2 are SGDLS and YYNGEE. This CDR3 region has 15 residues. Unmatched junction bases numbered 7, after V lost 1 base and J lost 4 bases. The CDR3 sequence is CASSVTGDDTYGYTF. CDR3 DNA: TGTGCCAGCAGCGTAACAGGGGACGATACCTATGGCTACACCTTC.